The entry that follows covers one T cell receptor beta chain sequence. This clonotype has just one count. The antigen it recognizes is unknown. No per-base quality is available; no much larger clone lies one base away. One read amounts to weak evidence. Peripheral blood CD8+ and CD4+ T cells from healthy donors, Susac syndrome patients and multiple sclerosis patients were profiled using high-throughput TCR beta sequencing. Multiple sclerosis controls were treatment-naive patients with stable or active relapsing-remitting disease fulfilling revised McDonald criteria. Bulk CD8+ and CD4+ T cells were purified by magnetic negative isolation, while CD8+ TEMRA cells were enriched using FACS. Blood was drawn into EDTA tubes, processed within 24 hours, and PBMCs were isolated by density gradient centrifugation. PBMCs destined for TCR sequencing were cryopreserved in liquid nitrogen and later thawed in a 37 °C water bath. Purity of sorted or isolated CD4+, CD8+ and CD8+ TEMRA cells was at least 90%.

The source of the sample is a study of CD8 T cells in Susac syndrome (dated by TCRdb to the late 2010s). Context from the whole study: The study used repertoire sequencing to test whether antigen drove CD8+ T cell activation and differentiation in Susac syndrome. What the study reported, not specific to this receptor: The number of individuals in the TCR sequencing and HLA analysis was recognized as being relatively small.

RNA was extracted using the RNeasy kit, and roughly 0.5 to 1 microgram was reverse transcribed with random hexamers. The immunoSEQ multiplex PCR assay, which covers 54 Vbeta and 13 Jbeta segments, was used to amplify TCR beta CDR3 regions. PCR amplification bias was corrected by using a synthetic template baseline for primer optimization and computational correction. Regarding the original processing steps: Reads were annotated to V, D and J genes according to IMGT and were analyzed with immunoSEQ Analyzer, with only productive sequences retained. To calculate clonality, Shannon entropy was normalized by log2 of the number of productive unique sequences and then subtracted from one. For each patient and control, public and private clones were evaluated within the 100 most prevalent clones. Clones were defined as Susac-specific if absent from the healthy and MS cohorts, from approximately 1,100 published viral clones and from other ImmuneACCESS disease sequences. Through fastp at Q25 and MiXCR, TCRdb rebuilt clones from the public reads, retaining in-frame beta chains. Each CDR3 protein appears once, grouped with its most common genes and DNA. Here the V and J calls rest on TCRdb's processing, not on the authors' analysis. The sample yields 140,000 to 150,000 distinct CDR3 sequences; 85% to 95% were counted once. The top ten constitute over 0.1% of the sample.

Based on the germline V gene, the CDR1 and CDR2 sequences are KGHDR and SFDVKD. The cysteine opens and the phenylalanine closes a CDR3 of 13 amino acids. The sequence is cut down to CDR3 DNA, 39 bases in frame from base 1. The junction shows trimming of 6 bases on V and 7 bases on J, plus 15 bases between the germline ends. This TCR came from a human donor with multiple sclerosis. Sequenced material: CD4+ T cells from PBMCs. The rearrangement combines TRBV24-1 with TRBJ2-7; TRBD2 is a possible D gene, resting on 5 matching bases. CDR3 region: CATSQPGLVEQYF. The bases read TGTGCCACCAGTCAACCCGGACTTGTGGAGCAGTACTTC.